The subject of this entry is one T cell receptor beta chain. 5'RACE, which relied on constant-segment primers, yielded TCR alpha and TCR beta cDNA libraries carrying sample barcodes and UMIs. From the 5' RACE reads, TCRdb called clonotypes with MiXCR, one entry per CDR3 protein. The sample contains 400,000 to 500,000 distinct CDR3 sequences, around 20% of which appear only once. The CDR3 has 11 amino acids. The germline V gene has CDR1 SGHAT and CDR2 FQNNGV. Between the trimmed V and J ends, which lost 6 bases and 9 bases, there was a span of 9 bases. These data are taken from a study of T-cell memory formation after mild COVID-19. Study in general: Largely donor-specific TCR clusters were found.

V gene TRBV11-2 combines with J gene TRBJ2-1, with D unresolved. The sequence was obtained from an adult woman who had mild COVID-19 (a few samples of this study predate the infection). Cell type and time point are not known. Sequenced sample: PBMCs or a T cell subset sorted from them (not recorded which). CDR3 residues: CASRLSGEQFF. The CDR3 bases are TGTGCCAGCAGGCTCTCTGGTGAGCAGTTCTTC.